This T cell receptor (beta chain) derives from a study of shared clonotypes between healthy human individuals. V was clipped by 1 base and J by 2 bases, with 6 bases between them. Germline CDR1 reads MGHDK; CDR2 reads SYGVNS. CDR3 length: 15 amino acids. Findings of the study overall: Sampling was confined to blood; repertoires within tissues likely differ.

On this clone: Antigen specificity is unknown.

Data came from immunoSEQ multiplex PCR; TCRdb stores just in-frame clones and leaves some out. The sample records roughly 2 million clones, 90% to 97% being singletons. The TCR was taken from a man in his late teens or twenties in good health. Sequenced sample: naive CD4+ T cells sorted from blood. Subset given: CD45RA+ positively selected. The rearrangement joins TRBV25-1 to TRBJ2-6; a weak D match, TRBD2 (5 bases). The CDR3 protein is CASSEWRAGANVLTF. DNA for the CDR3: TGTGCCAGCAGTGAATGGCGGGCTGGGGCCAACGTCCTGACTTTC.